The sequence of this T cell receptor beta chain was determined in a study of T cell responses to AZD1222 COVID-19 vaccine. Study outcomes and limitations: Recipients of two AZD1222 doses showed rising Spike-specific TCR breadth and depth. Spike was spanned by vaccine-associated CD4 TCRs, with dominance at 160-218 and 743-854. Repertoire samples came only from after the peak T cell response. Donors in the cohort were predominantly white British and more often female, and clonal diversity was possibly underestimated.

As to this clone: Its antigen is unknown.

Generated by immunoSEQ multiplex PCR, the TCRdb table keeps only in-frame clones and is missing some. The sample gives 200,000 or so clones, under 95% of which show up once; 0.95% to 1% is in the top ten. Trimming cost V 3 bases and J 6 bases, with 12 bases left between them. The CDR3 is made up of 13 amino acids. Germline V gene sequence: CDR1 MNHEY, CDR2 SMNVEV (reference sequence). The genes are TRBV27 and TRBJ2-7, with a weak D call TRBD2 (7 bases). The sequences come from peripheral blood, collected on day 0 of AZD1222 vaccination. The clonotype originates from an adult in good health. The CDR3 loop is CASSFSGGLEQYF. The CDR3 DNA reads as TGTGCCAGCAGTTTTTCCGGGGGGCTCGAGCAGTACTTC.